The text below deals with one T cell receptor beta chain. Germline-derived CDR1 and CDR2 are MGHRA and YSYEKL. The CDR3 runs to 11 residues. With 3 bases removed from V and 9 bases from J, the gap between germline ends came to 5 bases. Sequenced by immunoSEQ multiplex PCR; TCRdb stores in-frame clones only, minus some. This sample yields 65,000 to 70,000 clones, of which 80% to 95% are seen a single time; 0.85% to 1% belongs to the top ten. These data originate in a study of T cell clones after liver transplantation. About the study: A pre-transplant mixed lymphocyte reaction with TCRbeta sequencing defined graft-donor-reactive clones followed in post-transplant blood.

The chain carries TRBV4-1 and TRBJ2-2, with D tentatively TRBD1 (5 bases). The source material was CD4+ T cells from blood, sampled nearly 26 months after liver transplant. This TCR was sampled from a human patient who received a liver transplant. Some T cells may arise from the graft donor. The CDR3 DNA sequence: TGCGCCAGCAGCCAGGACAGGGAGCTGTTTTTT. It translates to CASSQDRELFF.